The 29 T cell receptor beta chains listed next were all sequenced from one sample in a study of human T cells and chemical hapten exposure. TCRdb used MiXCR to reprocess the RACE reads, holding one entry per CDR3 protein. Among more than 150,000 distinct CDR3 sequences listed, about 31% were seen once. Time point denoted: pre-sensitization, week 0. Treatment: therapeutic diphenylcyclopropenone sensitization with weekly scalp DPC. The sample was whole blood, taken in connection with sensitization to the hapten diphenylcyclopropenone (DPC). All receptors come from a woman aged 25 to 39 with alopecia areata. Some clones in this sample may be carry-over from other donors' samples.

The chain is built from TRBV10-3 and TRBJ2-7; the D gene is possibly TRBD2 (5 bases). V was cut by 3 bases and J by 3 bases, with 9 bases left in between. The CDR3 consists of 13 residues. Germline V gene lookup returns CDR1 ENHRY and CDR2 SYGVKD. The CDR3 nucleotides are TGTGCCATCAGTGAACGGGGTGGCTACGAGCAGTACTTC. It specifies CAISERGGYEQYF.

This clonotype was found a few times. J is TRBJ2-1 and V is TRBV9; maybe TRBD2 (6 bases). CDR1 and CDR2 (germline): SGDLS, YYNGEE. The CDR3 is 15 amino acids. V was trimmed by 3 bases and J by 5 bases, leaving 15 bases between them. This CDR3 reads CASSAGDARDNEQFF. The CDR3 DNA follows: TGTGCCAGCAGCGCGGGGGACGCCCGCGACAATGAGCAGTTCTTC.

The chain employs TRBV30 and TRBJ1-1; D is unresolved. This CDR3 spans 13 amino acids. Trimming removed 0 bases from V and 0 bases from J, with 5 bases in between. CDR1 is GTSNPN, CDR2 SVGIG, per germline (reference sequence). As DNA, the CDR3 is TGTGCCTGGAGTGTACAAATGAACACTGAAGCTTTCTTT. As protein: CAWSVQMNTEAFF.

This clonotype was detected a few times. CDR3 bases: TGTGCCAGCAGCTTCTCGGTGGACACCGGGGAGCTGTTTTTT. Protein product: CASSFSVDTGELFF. The genes are TRBV7-2 and TRBJ2-2; no clear D gene. CDR3 length: 14 amino acids. V was trimmed by 3 bases and J by 3 bases, leaving 8 bases between them. Germline CDR1 reads SGHTA; CDR2 reads FQGNSA.

The V gene is TRBV2, the J gene TRBJ2-3, with D perhaps TRBD1 (6 bases). The CDR3 is 15 amino acids. CDR1 and CDR2 (germline): SNHLY, FYNNEI. V was clipped by 1 base and J by 5 bases, with 13 bases between them. CDR3 DNA: TGTGCCAGCAGTGAAGGACAGGTCGTAAGAGATACGCAGTATTTT. It translates to CASSEGQVVRDTQYF. Full variable domain (outside the CDR3, taken from reference TRBV2 and TRBJ2-3): EPEVTQTPSHQVTQMGQEVILRCVPISNHLYFYWYRQILGQKVEFLVSFYNNEISEKSEIFDDQFSVERPDGSNFTLKIRSTKLEDSAMYFCASSEGQVVRDTQYFGPGTRLTVL.

This clonotype came up a few times. This chain uses TRBV28 with TRBJ1-5; a weak D match, TRBD1 (6 bases). Germline CDR1 and CDR2: MDHEN and SYDVKM. V was trimmed by 7 bases and J by 5 bases, leaving 9 bases between them. CDR3 length: 12 amino acids. CDR3 nucleotides: TGTGCCAGCACGGGGGCTGATCAGCCCCAGCATTTT. As protein: CASTGADQPQHF.

This clonotype was counted ten times or more. This chain connects TRBV14 to TRBJ2-7; 8 nucleotides match TRBD2. V shed 4 bases, J shed 7 bases, and the junction held 6 bases outside the gene matches. The CDR3 spans 13 residues. Germline CDR1 is SGHDN and CDR2 is FVKESK. In nucleotides, the CDR3 is TGTGCCAGCAGCCCCGGGACTAGAGTTGAGCAGTACTTC. Encoded protein: CASSPGTRVEQYF.

As to this clonotype: Mismatch with germline at one junction end may stem from a read error. The V gene is TRBV28, the J gene TRBJ2-1; TRBD1 agrees at 9 bases. This CDR3 is built from 15 residues. Germline CDR1 is MDHEN and CDR2 is SYDVKM. CDR3 DNA sequence: TGTGCCACCAGTGACGGACAGGGGAGATTCTATGAGCAGTTCTTC. Translating gives CATSDGQGRFYEQFF.

The sample holds one count of this clonotype. This chain connects TRBV20-1 to TRBJ1-1; D call uncertain. Between the trimmed V and J ends, which lost 6 bases and 0 bases, there was a span of 5 bases. The length of the CDR3 is 11 residues. Germline CDR1 reads DFQATT; CDR2 reads SNEGSKA (reference sequence). CDR3 protein: CSARVNTEAFF. The CDR3 DNA reads TGCAGTGCGCGGGTGAACACTGAAGCTTTCTTT.

The chain couples TRBV29-1 to TRBJ2-3; TRBD1 might be the D (6 bases). The V and J ends lost 6 bases and 2 bases respectively, with 9 bases between them. This CDR3 region has 12 residues. Per germline, CDR1 SQVTM and CDR2 ANQGSEA. This CDR3 is CSVRQATDTQYF. For the CDR3, the DNA is TGCAGCGTCCGACAGGCCACAGATACGCAGTATTTT.

This clonotype has ten or more counts. V is TRBV28 and J is TRBJ2-1; 12 bases match TRBD1. With V trimmed by 6 bases and J by 10 bases, 7 bases remained unmatched. The CDR3 is 14 amino acids. The germline V gene encodes CDR1 MDHEN and CDR2 SYDVKM. The CDR3 nucleotides read TGTGCCAGCAGACCGGGACAGGGGGCCGGAGAGCAGTTCTTC. Amino acid sequence: CASRPGQGAGEQFF.

The sample holds a few counts of this clonotype. V usage is TRBV10-3 and J usage is TRBJ2-5; 9 nucleotides line up with TRBD2. The CDR3 extends over 15 amino acids. Germline loops: CDR1 ENHRY, CDR2 SYGVKD. V was pared by 3 bases and J by 7 bases, with 9 bases of the junction left unmatched. CDR3 sequence: CAISEVSSGIGTQYF. CDR3 nucleotides: TGTGCCATCAGTGAAGTGTCTAGCGGGATTGGGACCCAGTACTTC.

This CDR3 reads CASSSVVGTDTQYF. The CDR3 nucleotides are TGTGCCAGCAGTAGCGTAGTGGGCACAGATACGCAGTATTTT. The rearrangement links TRBV6-5 to TRBJ2-3; D is unresolved. This CDR3 has 14 residues. The V and J ends lost 5 bases and 1 base respectively, with 10 bases between them. Germline V CDR1 and CDR2: MNHEY, SVGAGI.

This rearrangement joins TRBV2 to TRBJ2-1, with 10 bases fitting TRBD1. The CDR3 is made up of 15 amino acids. Germline CDR1 SNHLY, CDR2 FYNNEI. Trimming removed 5 bases from V and 1 base from J; junction bases left unmatched: 2. The DNA for the CDR3 is TGTGCCAGCAGTAGGGACAGGGGATCCTACAATGAGCAGTTCTTC. Its translation: CASSRDRGSYNEQFF.

This clonotype appeared a few times. V and J are TRBV10-3 and TRBJ2-4, with 8 bases identical to TRBD1. This CDR3 has 12 amino acids. J lost 12 bases, V lost 8 bases, and 9 bases had no gene match. The germline V gene encodes CDR1 ENHRY and CDR2 SYGVKD. The CDR3 bases are TGTGCCATCGCCGAGACAGGGGAAACTCAGTACTTC. Its protein product is CAIAETGETQYF.

This chain connects TRBV9 to TRBJ2-3; 8 nucleotides match TRBD2. Losses at the gene ends were 0 bases for V and 2 bases for J; bases not matched to a gene: 5. This CDR3 contains 16 residues. CDR1 is SGDLS, CDR2 YYNGEE, per germline. CDR3 coding DNA: TGTGCCAGCAGCGTAGGATTAGCGGGAATCACAGATACGCAGTATTTT. This gives the protein CASSVGLAGITDTQYF.

This clonotype was observed a handful of times. The chain uses TRBV7-2 and TRBJ1-2; TRBD1 might be the D (5 bases). The V end was cut by 1 base, the J end by 8 bases, with 8 bases between. The CDR3 sequence is 12 residues long. CDR1 and CDR2 from the germline V gene are SGHTA and FQGNSA. In DNA, the CDR3 is TGTGCCAGCAGCTTAGGTCCAGGGGGCTACACCTTC. Translating gives CASSLGPGGYTF.

The sample holds a few counts of this clonotype. The chain combines TRBV5-1 with TRBJ2-2; no firm D call. Germline V gives CDR1 SGHRS, CDR2 YFSETQ. CDR3 length: 15 residues. Trimming took off 2 bases at V and 4 bases at J, with 12 bases between the two ends. This chain's CDR3 is CASSLSSDVTGELFF. CDR3 in DNA: TGCGCCAGCAGCTTATCGTCGGACGTCACCGGGGAGCTGTTTTTT. Full variable domain (outside the CDR3, taken from reference TRBV5-1 and TRBJ2-2): KAGVTQTPRYLIKTRGQQVTLSCSPISGHRSVSWYQQTPGQGLQFLFEYFSETQRNKGNFPGRFSGRQFSNSRSEMNVSTLELGDSALYLCASSLSSDVTGELFFGEGSRLTVL.

The table lists this clonotype with a few counts. This chain connects TRBV2 to TRBJ2-5, with a weak D call TRBD1 (5 bases). The CDR3 contains 12 residues. The germline gives CDR1 SNHLY, CDR2 FYNNEI. V was pared by 6 bases and J by 9 bases, with 14 bases between. The CDR3 nucleotides are TGTGCCAGCAGACCCCAGGGCCCGGCCCAGTACTTC. Translating it yields CASRPQGPAQYF.

The V and J genes are TRBV5-1 and TRBJ1-2, with 12 bases fitting TRBD1. Looked up from germline, CDR1 is SGHRS and CDR2 is YFSETQ. The trim removed 0 bases at V and 8 bases at J, leaving 5 bases unmatched. The CDR3 extends over 15 amino acids. The CDR3 DNA reads TGCGCCAGCAGCTTGGTGGGACAGGGGGCTCAAGGCTACACCTTC. Translated, it gives CASSLVGQGAQGYTF. The whole variable domain, remainder taken from reference TRBV5-1 and TRBJ1-2, is KAGVTQTPRYLIKTRGQQVTLSCSPISGHRSVSWYQQTPGQGLQFLFEYFSETQRNKGNFPGRFSGRQFSNSRSEMNVSTLELGDSALYLCASSLVGQGAQGYTFGSGTRLTVV.

This clonotype was detected only once. The rearrangement uses TRBV12-3 or TRBV12-4 and TRBJ1-5; maybe TRBD1 (6 bases). Trimming took off 6 bases at V and 0 bases at J, with 12 bases between the two ends. This CDR3 has 15 residues. The CDR3 DNA reads as TGTGCCAGCAGGATACAGGGTAATAGCAATCAGCCCCAGCATTTT. This codes for CASRIQGNSNQPQHF.

J is TRBJ1-1 and V is TRBV3-1; 7 positions match TRBD1. CDR3 length equals 14 residues. V lost 1 base and J lost 8; bases outside the gene matches: 7. Per the germline V gene, CDR1 is LGHDT and CDR2 is YNNKEL (reference sequence). In DNA form, the CDR3 reads TGTGCCAGCAGCCAAGTGGGACAGCAGGACGAAGCTTTCTTT. Protein sequence: CASSQVGQQDEAFF.

The chain links TRBV18 to TRBJ2-5, with D unresolved. Trimming took 4 bases from V and 1 from J, leaving 13 bases between them. Per germline, CDR1 KGHSH and CDR2 LQKENI. The CDR3 runs to 15 residues. The CDR3 DNA reads as TGTGCCAGCTCACAACGCAGCTCCGGCCAAGAGACCCAGTACTTC. The encoded protein is CASSQRSSGQETQYF.

This clonotype was detected a few times. The V gene is TRBV28, the J gene TRBJ2-1; 7 bases map to TRBD1. J was trimmed by 4 bases and V by 6 bases; bases with no gene match: 6. This CDR3 comprises 14 residues. Germline V gene data show CDR1 as MDHEN and CDR2 as SYDVKM. CDR3 region: CASRRQGGYNEQFF. The CDR3, as DNA: TGTGCCAGCAGGCGACAGGGTGGGTACAATGAGCAGTTCTTC. The full variable domain, in which reference TRBV28 and TRBJ2-1 provide the parts outside the CDR3, is DVKVTQSSRYLVKRTGEKVFLECVQDMDHENMFWYRQDPGLGLRLIYFSYDVKMKEKGDIPEGYSVSREKKERFSLILESASTNQTSMYLCASRRQGGYNEQFFGPGTRLTVL.

V usage is TRBV12-3 or TRBV12-4 and J usage is TRBJ2-3; D uncertain. Trimming removed 3 bases at V and 4 bases at J, with 8 bases between. The CDR3 runs to 13 residues. Here the CDR3 reads CASSFLKPDTQYF. CDR3 sequence (DNA): TGTGCCAGCAGTTTTCTGAAACCAGATACGCAGTATTTT.

This clonotype has a handful of counts. The DNA of the CDR3 is TGCAGCGCGGAGAGCTGGAGACAGGGGACCTACGAGCAGTACTTC. It is translated as CSAESWRQGTYEQYF. This chain links TRBV29-1 with TRBJ2-7; TRBD1 matches 8 bases. Germline V gene sequence: CDR1 SQVTM, CDR2 ANQGSEA. The trim removed 7 bases at V and 2 bases at J, leaving 13 bases unmatched. The CDR3 is made up of 15 amino acids.

The chain recombines TRBV29-1 with TRBJ1-1; TRBD1 agrees at 8 bases. CDR1 is SQVTM and CDR2 is ANQGSEA in the germline V gene. V lost 0 bases to trimming and J lost 0 bases; unmatched junction nucleotides: 3. This CDR3 spans 15 amino acids. CDR3 sequence reads: CSVEEMDRVNTEAFF. The CDR3 DNA reads as TGCAGCGTTGAAGAAATGGACAGGGTGAACACTGAAGCTTTCTTT.

The CDR3 spells CASRGTGRNSPLHF. As DNA, the CDR3 is TGTGCCAGCAGGGGGACAGGGAGAAATTCACCCCTCCACTTT. The chain joins TRBV6-4 to TRBJ1-6, with 9 nucleotides matching TRBD1. Germline CDR1 reads MRHNA; CDR2 reads SNTAGT. The CDR3 contains 14 residues. Germline trimming cut 6 bases from V and 7 bases from J; bases unmatched to any gene: 4.

This clonotype showed up just a few times. The gene calls are TRBV20-1 and TRBJ2-7; TRBD1 might be the D (5 bases). There are 13 residues in the CDR3. The V gene's germline CDR1 is DFQATT and CDR2 SNEGSKA (reference sequence). V was clipped by 0 bases and J by 4 bases, with 10 bases between them. CDR3 coding DNA: TGCAGTGCTAGAGAGCCAGGGATATACGAGCAGTACTTC. Its translation: CSAREPGIYEQYF.